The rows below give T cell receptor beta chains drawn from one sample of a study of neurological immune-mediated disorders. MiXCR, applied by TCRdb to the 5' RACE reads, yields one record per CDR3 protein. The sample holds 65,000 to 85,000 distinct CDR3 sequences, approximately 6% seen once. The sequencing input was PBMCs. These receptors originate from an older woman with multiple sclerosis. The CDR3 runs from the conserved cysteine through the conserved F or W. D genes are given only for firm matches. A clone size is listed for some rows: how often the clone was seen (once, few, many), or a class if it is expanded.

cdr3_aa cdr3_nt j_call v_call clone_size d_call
CASSMRGSSYEQYF TGTGCCAGCAGCATGAGGGGGAGCTCCTACGAGCAGTACTTC TRBJ2-7 TRBV6-1 . .
CASSFSGGPGEQFF TGTGCCAGCAGTTTTAGCGGGGGGCCGGGTGAGCAGTTCTTC TRBJ2-1 TRBV27 many TRBD2
CASSSTTYGYTF TGTGCCAGCAGCAGCACGACCTATGGCTACACCTTC TRBJ1-2 TRBV2 many .
CASSQDGRGNSPLHF TGTGCCAGCAGCCAAGATGGCAGGGGTAATTCACCCCTCCACTTT TRBJ1-6 TRBV14 many .
CASSAVRETQYF TGTGCCAGTAGCGCTGTTCGAGAGACCCAGTACTTC TRBJ2-5 TRBV19 many .
CASFRGQGPGGYTF TGTGCCAGTTTCCGGGGACAGGGACCAGGTGGCTACACCTTC TRBJ1-2 TRBV18 many TRBD1
CATSSLGRGPDEAQHF TGTGCCACCAGCAGTTTGGGGAGGGGGCCGGATGAGGCCCAGCATTTT TRBJ1-5 TRBV15 few TRBD1
CASSPQQGGYTF TGTGCCAGCAGTCCGCAACAGGGAGGCTACACCTTC TRBJ1-2 TRBV12-3/TRBV12-4 many .
CASTAFDRPDEKLFF TGCGCCAGCACCGCTTTCGACAGACCAGATGAAAAACTGTTTTTT TRBJ1-4 TRBV5-1 many .
CASRSGLPGGELFF TGTGCCAGCAGGAGTGGACTCCCGGGCGGGGAGCTGTTTTTT TRBJ2-2 TRBV6-5 few .
CASTISGQGRRGTEAFF TGCGCCAGCACAATTTCGGGACAGGGAAGAAGGGGCACTGAAGCTTTCTTT TRBJ1-1 TRBV5-1 many TRBD1
CASSGQQGSQETQYF TGTGCCAGCAGTGGCCAACAGGGATCGCAAGAGACCCAGTACTTC TRBJ2-5 TRBV2 many .
CASSEVGAGDYGYTF TGTGCCAGCAGTGAGGTGGGGGCCGGGGACTATGGCTACACCTTC TRBJ1-2 TRBV25-1 many .
CASSYSGRATNEKLFF TGTGCCAGCAGTTACAGTGGGCGGGCAACTAATGAAAAACTGTTTTTT TRBJ1-4 TRBV6-5 many .
CASTRGAGGPQETQYF TGTGCCAGCACCAGGGGGGCCGGGGGCCCCCAAGAGACCCAGTACTTC TRBJ2-5 TRBV7-9 few .
CASSYGDRSYEQYF TGTGCCAGCAGTTACGGGGACAGAAGCTACGAGCAGTACTTC TRBJ2-7 TRBV6-5 many TRBD1
CASSLDVGGSDTQYF TGTGCCAGCAGCTTAGACGTGGGGGGCTCAGATACGCAGTATTTT TRBJ2-3 TRBV7-2 many .
CASSLGPTGGADEQYF TGTGCCAGCAGCTTAGGCCCGACCGGGGGGGCGGACGAGCAGTACTTC TRBJ2-7 TRBV7-6 many TRBD2
CASSPLLAGMTNEQFF TGTGCCAGCAGCCCCCTACTAGCGGGGATGACCAATGAGCAGTTCTTC TRBJ2-1 TRBV3-1 many TRBD2
CASSKGQGNSPLHF TGCGCCAGCAGCAAGGGACAGGGGAATTCACCCCTCCACTTT TRBJ1-6 TRBV5-1 many TRBD1
CASSLELYTEAFF TGCGCCAGCAGCTTGGAGTTATACACTGAAGCTTTCTTT TRBJ1-1 TRBV5-1 many .
CASSLGMVGYEQFF TGTGCCAGCAGCTTAGGTATGGTGGGGTACGAGCAGTTCTTC TRBJ2-1 TRBV7-8 many .